The 29 T cell receptor beta chains listed next were all sequenced from one sample in a study of T-cell memory formation after mild COVID-19. TCRdb re-called the 5' RACE reads through MiXCR, storing one row per CDR3 protein. The sample lists around 220,000 distinct CDR3 sequences, approximately 16% occurring once. The sequenced material came from PBMCs or a T cell subset sorted from them (not recorded which). The receptors were sampled from a man aged 18 to 35 who had mild COVID-19 (a few samples of this study predate the infection). Cell type and time point are not known.

This clonotype appeared many times. V and J are TRBV24-1 and TRBJ2-3, with a tentative D call TRBD1 (5 bases). Trimming left V 9 bases short and J 2 bases short, with 8 bases between. The germline CDR1 and CDR2 sequences are KGHDR and SFDVKD. This CDR3 is 12 amino acids long. DNA of the CDR3: TGTGCCACCGCAGGGAACACAGATACGCAGTATTTT. Protein sequence: CATAGNTDTQYF.

The V gene is TRBV10-3, the J gene TRBJ2-5, with 8 bases identical to TRBD2. CDR3 length: 15 residues. Germline CDR1 and CDR2: ENHRY and SYGVKD. V dropped 5 bases and J dropped 0; count of bases not matched to a gene: 5. Here the CDR3 reads CAISQSGGNQETQYF. The DNA of the CDR3 is TGTGCCATCAGTCAAAGCGGGGGCAACCAAGAGACCCAGTACTTC.

There are a few counts of this clonotype. The CDR3 DNA reads TGCGCCAGCAGCCAGATGGGACAGGGGGCGCCCATATATTTT. Translated, it gives CASSQMGQGAPIYF. The chain recombines TRBV4-1 with TRBJ1-3; TRBD1 agrees at 12 bases. V lost 3 bases and J lost 11; bases outside the gene matches: 5. Germline CDR1 MGHRA, CDR2 YSYEKL. The CDR3 length is 14 residues.

This clonotype was seen a few times. V gene TRBV9 combines with J gene TRBJ1-1; 7 nucleotides match TRBD1. The CDR3 sequence is 15 residues long. Trimming cost V 4 bases and J 0 bases; bases outside gene matches: 6. Germline V gene lookup returns CDR1 SGDLS and CDR2 YYNGEE. The CDR3 sequence: CASSPRQGMNTEAFF. The CDR3 DNA reads as TGTGCCAGCAGCCCCCGACAGGGTATGAACACTGAAGCTTTCTTT.

This clonotype was counted at least ten times. The chain recombines TRBV29-1 with TRBJ2-3, with unresolved D. Germline loops: CDR1 SQVTM, CDR2 ANQGSEA. This CDR3 spans 11 amino acids. V was trimmed by 4 bases and J by 6 bases, leaving 8 bases between them. The CDR3 DNA reads as TGCAGCGTTGCTGTGCAGGATACGCAGTATTTT. It yields the protein CSVAVQDTQYF.

This clonotype was observed a few times. The chain links TRBV6-5 to TRBJ2-6, with D hard to call. Germline values: CDR1 MNHEY, CDR2 SVGAGI. Trimming removed 1 base at V and 0 bases at J, with 16 bases between. The length of the CDR3 is 19 residues. The CDR3 here is CASSYWSDALSSGANVLTF. CDR3 DNA sequence: TGTGCCAGCAGTTACTGGTCCGACGCCCTGAGCTCTGGGGCCAACGTCCTGACTTTC.

This clonotype has a handful of counts. This rearrangement joins TRBV12-3 or TRBV12-4 to TRBJ2-6; unclear D gene. This CDR3 is built from 15 residues. With 6 bases removed from V and 3 bases from J, the gap between germline ends came to 12 bases. The CDR3 spells CASSARPYGANVLTF. The CDR3 nucleotides read TGTGCCAGCAGCGCCCGACCGTATGGGGCCAACGTCCTGACTTTC.

The CDR3 loop is CSASRPGGFQPQHF. In DNA, the CDR3 is TGCAGTGCTAGTAGGCCAGGGGGCTTTCAGCCCCAGCATTTT. The rearrangement uses TRBV20-1 and TRBJ1-5; TRBD1 matches at 8 bases. V lost 3 bases and J lost 6; bases outside the gene matches: 7. The CDR3 has 14 residues. The germline V gene has CDR1 DFQATT and CDR2 SNEGSKA (reference sequence).

This clonotype was found a few times. The chain has TRBV2 and TRBJ1-2; TRBD1 matches at 7 bases. V shed 8 bases and J 10 bases; nucleotides not matched to a gene: 16. The CDR3 totals 14 residues. Germline-derived CDR1 and CDR2 are SNHLY and FYNNEI. This CDR3 is CASLNPGTASVYTF. In DNA form, the CDR3 reads TGTGCCAGCCTGAATCCCGGGACAGCTTCGGTCTACACCTTC.

V gene TRBV5-1 combines with J gene TRBJ1-3, with a tentative D call TRBD1 (6 bases). CDR1 is SGHRS and CDR2 is YFSETQ in the germline V gene. The V end was cut by 4 bases, the J end by 4 bases, with 18 bases between. The CDR3 is 16 residues long. CDR3 sequence reads: CASSPTGTQGGNTIYF. CDR3 coding DNA: TGCGCCAGCAGCCCTACCGGGACGCAGGGGGGAAACACCATATATTTT.

This clonotype was seen many times. The rearrangement links TRBV29-1 to TRBJ1-1; D might be TRBD1 (6 bases). CDR1 is SQVTM, CDR2 ANQGSEA, per germline. The CDR3 runs 12 residues. Trimming removed 7 bases from V and 1 base from J, with 10 bases in between. The CDR3 sequence is CSGQTGNTEAFF. The CDR3 DNA reads as TGCAGCGGACAGACAGGGAACACTGAAGCTTTCTTT.

The chain combines TRBV10-3 with TRBJ1-1; 7 bases align to TRBD1. CDR1 and CDR2 from the germline V gene are ENHRY and SYGVKD. With V trimmed by 0 bases and J by 1 base, 5 bases remained unmatched. The CDR3 is 16 amino acids. CDR3 DNA sequence: TGTGCCATCAGTGAGTCGGAGGGGGCAGCGAACACTGAAGCTTTCTTT. Protein sequence: CAISESEGAANTEAFF.

This sequence joins TRBV11-2 and TRBJ2-3; the D gene is possibly TRBD2 (6 bases). V was shortened by 5 bases and J by 14 bases, with 17 bases between the two germline ends. The CDR3 runs to 12 residues. Per the germline V gene, CDR1 is SGHAT and CDR2 is FQNNGV. CDR3 sequence reads: CASSPEGTEGYF. Written as DNA, the CDR3 is TGTGCCAGCAGCCCGGAGGGCACTGAAGGGTATTTT.

This clonotype has only a few counts. The V call is TRBV7-3, the J call TRBJ1-1; possible D gene TRBD1, 6 bases. The CDR3 length is 13 residues. Trimming left V 4 bases short and J 10 bases short, with 16 bases between. Germline V lookup: CDR1 SGHTA, CDR2 FQGTGA. The CDR3 nucleotides are TGTGCCAGCAGCTCCACGGGGGGCGAAAGAGCTTTCTTT. It is translated as CASSSTGGERAFF.

This clonotype has only a few counts. The genes are TRBV18 and TRBJ1-5, with TRBD1 matching over 11 bases. This CDR3 contains 15 residues. Trimming took 5 bases from V and 2 from J; bases not matched to a gene: 2. CDR1 is KGHSH and CDR2 is LQKENI in the germline V gene. The CDR3 nucleotides read TGTGCCAGCTCAGGGACAGGGGGAGGCAATCAGCCCCAGCATTTT. Its translation is CASSGTGGGNQPQHF.

The CDR3 region is CASSPLLRGNTIYF. CDR3 coding DNA: TGTGCCAGCAGTCCGCTTTTGCGTGGAAACACCATATATTTT. The chain has TRBV6-2 or TRBV6-3 and TRBJ1-3; D gene uncertain. Trimming removed 5 bases at V and 3 bases at J, with 11 bases between. This CDR3 has 14 amino acids. Germline V CDR1 and CDR2: MNHEY, SVGEGT.

The chain has TRBV10-3 and TRBJ1-3; D gene uncertain. The germline V gene encodes CDR1 ENHRY and CDR2 SYGVKD. The V end was cut by 10 bases, the J end by 0 bases, with 7 bases between. This CDR3 is 12 amino acids long. The CDR3 nucleotides are TGTGCCACTGAGAGCTCTGGAAACACCATATATTTT. Translating gives CATESSGNTIYF.

The rearrangement joins TRBV15 to TRBJ1-1; 7 nucleotides agree with TRBD1. Germline trimming cut 4 bases from V and 8 bases from J; bases unmatched to any gene: 7. The CDR3 contains 13 residues. Germline V gene sequence: CDR1 LNHNV, CDR2 YYDKDF (reference sequence). The CDR3, as DNA: TGTGCCACCAGCACCCACAGGGGAGGGGAAGCTTTCTTT. This translates into CATSTHRGGEAFF. The complete variable domain, with remaining parts taken from reference TRBV15 and TRBJ1-1, reads DAMVIQNPRYQVTQFGKPVTLSCSQTLNHNVMYWYQQKSSQAPKLLFHYYDKDFNNEADTPDNFQSRRPNTSFCFLDIRSPGLGDTAMYLCATSTHRGGEAFFGQGTRLTVV.

The chain has TRBV7-9 and TRBJ1-2; no reliable D call. The CDR3 is 13 amino acids. Germline CDR1 and CDR2: SEHNR and FQNEAQ (reference sequence). Trimming removed 6 bases from V and 8 bases from J, with 16 bases in between. CDR3 DNA sequence: TGTGCCAGCAGTCAGGCAGCGTTGGAGGGCTACACCTTC. Its translation is CASSQAALEGYTF.

This clonotype turned up a few times. The V and J genes are TRBV7-2 and TRBJ1-5; TRBD1 might be the D (6 bases). Trimming stripped 5 bases from V and 5 bases from J, with 10 bases between. In germline, CDR1 is SGHTA, CDR2 FQGNSA. This CDR3 is built from 13 residues. The DNA for the CDR3 is TGTGCCAGCAGCGTAAGGGGGGATCAGCCCCAGCATTTT. It yields the protein CASSVRGDQPQHF.

V usage is TRBV5-1 and J usage is TRBJ2-3, with TRBD1 identical over 7 bases. The CDR3 covers 14 residues. The germline gives CDR1 SGHRS, CDR2 YFSETQ. Germline trimming cut 0 bases from V and 6 bases from J; bases unmatched to any gene: 4. In nucleotides, the CDR3 is TGCGCCAGCAGCTTGGAGGGGGCATCCGATACGCAGTATTTT. Translation gives CASSLEGASDTQYF. Looking up the rest from reference TRBV5-1 and TRBJ2-3 gives the full variable domain: KAGVTQTPRYLIKTRGQQVTLSCSPISGHRSVSWYQQTPGQGLQFLFEYFSETQRNKGNFPGRFSGRQFSNSRSEMNVSTLELGDSALYLCASSLEGASDTQYFGPGTRLTVL.

The chain has TRBV6-1 and TRBJ1-5; no clear D gene. The CDR3 consists of 12 residues. Germline V gene lookup returns CDR1 MNHNS and CDR2 SASEGT. The V end was cut by 10 bases, the J end by 5 bases, with 12 bases between. The CDR3 nucleotides read TGTGCCACCTCTGGAACTGATCAGCCCCAGCATTTT. Translating it yields CATSGTDQPQHF.

This clonotype occurred many times. The V call is TRBV5-4, the J call TRBJ1-1, with a weak D call TRBD1 (5 bases). In germline, CDR1 is SGHNT, CDR2 YYREEE (reference sequence). The CDR3 covers 13 residues. V was shortened by 3 bases and J by 1 base, with 7 bases between the two germline ends. CDR3 sequence: CASSSTANTEAFF. CDR3 bases: TGTGCCAGCAGCTCGACAGCGAACACTGAAGCTTTCTTT.

This clonotype was counted many times. This chain links TRBV12-3 or TRBV12-4 with TRBJ1-1; a weak D match, TRBD1 (5 bases). Trimming cost V 7 bases and J 3 bases, with 18 bases left between them. The CDR3 is 15 amino acids. The CDR3 here is CASNNLRDGDTEAFF. As DNA, the CDR3 is TGTGCCAGCAACAATCTCCGGGACGGGGACACTGAAGCTTTCTTT.

This clonotype was seen a few times. The genes are TRBV5-1 and TRBJ2-5, with 8 bases lining up with TRBD2. From germline, CDR1 is SGHRS and CDR2 YFSETQ. The CDR3 is made up of 15 amino acids. Trimming removed 0 bases from V and 2 bases from J; junction bases left unmatched: 3. CDR3: CASSLASSGQETQYF. The CDR3 nucleotides are TGCGCCAGCAGCTTGGCCTCTAGCGGGCAAGAGACCCAGTACTTC. Variable domain in full (rest from reference TRBV5-1 and TRBJ2-5): KAGVTQTPRYLIKTRGQQVTLSCSPISGHRSVSWYQQTPGQGLQFLFEYFSETQRNKGNFPGRFSGRQFSNSRSEMNVSTLELGDSALYLCASSLASSGQETQYFGPGTRLLVL.

The chain links TRBV29-1 to TRBJ2-3; D call uncertain. The germline gives CDR1 SQVTM, CDR2 ANQGSEA. Deletions cut 5 bases from V and 0 bases from J, with 15 bases between. There are 15 residues in the CDR3. For the CDR3, the DNA is TGCAGCGTTCCCGGAGCGCTGGCGAGCACAGATACGCAGTATTTT. Translating it yields CSVPGALASTDTQYF.

J is TRBJ2-5 and V is TRBV5-1, with D tentatively TRBD2 (5 bases). V lost 3 bases and J lost 1, with 10 bases in between. The CDR3 contains 14 residues. The germline gives CDR1 SGHRS, CDR2 YFSETQ. The CDR3 spells CASSSGSAQETQYF. CDR3 coding DNA: TGCGCCAGCAGCTCGGGATCGGCCCAAGAGACCCAGTACTTC.

This chain connects TRBV7-9 to TRBJ2-7; D unresolved. Per germline, CDR1 SEHNR and CDR2 FQNEAQ (reference sequence). This CDR3 has 14 residues. The ends were cut back, 0 bases at V and 13 bases at J, with 19 bases in the middle. The CDR3 bases are TGTGCCAGCAGCTTAGCCGTGGATAGTCGTGGGTTCTACGTC. Its translation: CASSLAVDSRGFYV.

This clonotype was found a few times. The rearrangement links TRBV6-5 to TRBJ1-1; no clear D. V was trimmed by 7 bases and J by 2 bases, leaving 17 bases between them. Germline V gives CDR1 MNHEY, CDR2 SVGAGI. The CDR3 runs to 15 residues. The CDR3 loop is CASNPGRPENTEAFF. The CDR3 DNA sequence: TGTGCCAGCAACCCAGGCCGGCCCGAAAACACTGAAGCTTTCTTT.